This T cell receptor beta chain appears in the sequencing data of a study of control samples from healthy donors and cancer patients (dated by TCRdb to the early 2020s). To note about this clone: Its antigen remains undetermined. No base quality information exists; no much larger clone differs at one position.

The germline V gene supplies CDR1 KGHSH and CDR2 LQKENI. Cut back by 3 bases and 5 bases, the V and J ends lie 11 bases apart. Inclusive of the bounding cysteine and phenylalanine, the CDR3 is 15 residues long. The kept DNA is CDR3 alone, 45 bases in frame from the first base. The library was built by means of the immunoSEQ multiplex PCR assay. In TCRdb, the immuneACCESS table is reduced to in-frame sequences with V and J assigned. These tables do not hold every clone; where another copy was compared, an unresolved V gene accounts for under half, and the others remain unexplained. A total of approximately 70,000 clones appear in this sample, approximately 84% of them only once. 25% to 35% of the sample lies in the top ten.

The origin of this receptor is a man between 45 and 60 years old in good health. The chain links TRBV18 with TRBJ1-6; the D segment could be TRBD1, given 5 matching bases. The specimen was blood. The sequence in DNA is TGTGCCAGCTCACCGGGGACGGCGGATAATTCACCCCTCCACTTT. Its protein is CASSPGTADNSPLHF.